The rows below give T cell receptor beta chains drawn from one sample of a study of shared clonotypes between healthy human individuals. Repertoires were generated with immunoSEQ multiplex PCR, while TCRdb's copy carries only in-frame clones and drops some. Here the sample spans roughly 2 million clones, 85% to 95% being singletons. Sequencing was performed on naive CD4+ T cells sorted from blood. The receptors derive from a man aged 18 to 29 in good health. Each CDR3 is given with its conserved first and last residue. A D gene is named only where the DNA matches it firmly. Clone size appears in some rows only: once, few, many, or a class for an expanded clone.

TRBJ1-2 NA NA TRBV18 CASSPPGTTGFYGYTF TGTGCCAGCTCACCCCCGGGGACCACAGGGTTCTATGGCTACACCTTC
TRBJ1-5 once NA TRBV6-1 CASSERGWDGNQPQHF TGTGCCAGCAGTGAAAGGGGTTGGGATGGCAATCAGCCCCAGCATTTT
TRBJ1-6 NA NA TRBV7-9 CASSLGGSLSSYNSPLHF TGTGCCAGCAGCTTAGGTGGCAGCCTAAGCTCCTATAATTCACCCCTCCACTTT
TRBJ2-3 NA TRBD2 TRBV7-6 CASSMTSGIPTDTQYF TGTGCCAGCAGCATGACTAGCGGAATACCCACAGATACGCAGTATTTT
TRBJ1-1 NA NA TRBV12-2 CASRLTKGAFMNTEAFF TGTGCAAGTCGCTTAACGAAGGGAGCCTTCATGAACACTGAAGCTTTCTTT
TRBJ1-1 NA TRBD1 TRBV10-2 CASSRGQVTEAFF TGCGCCAGCAGTAGGGGGCAAGTCACTGAAGCTTTCTTT
TRBJ2-1 NA TRBD2 TRBV25-1 CASSVLAGNEQFF TGTGCCAGCAGTGTTCTAGCGGGGAATGAGCAGTTCTTC
TRBJ1-4 NA NA TRBV5-4 CASSLFGQGQKLFF TGTGCCAGCAGCTTGTTCGGGCAGGGACAAAAACTGTTTTTT
TRBJ1-6 NA TRBD1 TRBV19 CASSIQRDRPNSPLHF TGTGCCAGTAGTATTCAGCGGGACAGACCCAATTCACCCCTCCACTTT
TRBJ2-7 NA NA TRBV9 CASSVAGQQEDEQYF TGTGCCAGCAGCGTAGCTGGGCAGCAGGAGGACGAGCAGTACTTC
TRBJ2-7 once NA TRBV4-1 CASSQEGRADPSSYEQYF TGCGCCAGCAGCCAAGAGGGGCGGGCCGACCCTTCAAGCTACGAGCAGTACTTC
TRBJ2-2 NA NA TRBV5-1 CASSQPTGELFF TGCGCCAGCAGCCAACCTACCGGGGAGCTGTTTTTT
TRBJ1-3 NA NA TRBV5-1 CASSLSFSGNTIYF TGCGCCAGCAGCTTGTCGTTCTCTGGAAACACCATATATTTT
TRBJ2-1 once TRBD2 TRBV5-1 CASSSGLAGGLSYNEQFF TGCGCCAGCAGCTCGGGACTAGCGGGGGGTCTCTCCTACAATGAGCAGTTCTTC
TRBJ2-7 NA NA TRBV6-7 CASSYSGVPGPYEQYF TGTGCCAGCAGTTACTCGGGTGTTCCGGGACCCTACGAGCAGTACTTC
TRBJ2-4 NA TRBD2 TRBV10-3 CAISTSGRGENIQYF TGTGCCATCTCGACTAGCGGGAGGGGCGAAAACATTCAGTACTTC
TRBJ2-5 once TRBD1 TRBV29-1 CSVEDRTGSREQYF TGCAGCGTTGAAGACAGGACAGGGTCACGGGAGCAGTACTTC
TRBJ1-6 NA TRBD1 TRBV6-1 CASSPGTVNSPLHF TGTGCCAGCAGTCCCGGGACAGTCAATTCACCCCTCCACTTT
TRBJ2-7 few TRBD1 TRBV6-5 CASSRDRGYEQYF TGTGCCAGCAGCCGGGACAGGGGCTACGAGCAGTACTTC
TRBJ1-5 NA NA TRBV30 CAWSVGRDQPQHF TGTGCCTGGAGTGTTGGGAGGGATCAGCCCCAGCATTTT
TRBJ1-2 NA NA TRBV5-6 CASSPEHTFYGYTF TGTGCCAGCAGCCCGGAGCACACCTTCTATGGCTACACCTTC